These T cell receptor beta chains were read from a single sample in a study of human T cells and chemical hapten exposure. A single record per CDR3 protein comes from TCRdb applying MiXCR to the RACE reads. This sample has fewer than 350,000 distinct CDR3 sequences; around 7.7% occur once, and the top ten carry 1.2%. Here the sequenced sample was whole blood, taken in connection with sensitization to the hapten diphenylcyclopropenone (DPC). All receptors derive from a man aged 18 to 35 with alopecia areata. Some clones in this sample may be carry-over from other donors' samples. Both conserved end residues are trimmed from each CDR3. Each record gives: D gene, J gene, V gene, CDR3 protein. The D gene is left open where the match is weak.

D gene: NA; J gene: TRBJ1-2; V gene: TRBV20-1; CDR3 protein: SAGQASNYGYT
D gene: NA; J gene: TRBJ2-3; V gene: TRBV28; CDR3 protein: ASSSLQTDTQY
D gene: NA; J gene: TRBJ2-3; V gene: TRBV3-1; CDR3 protein: ASSQGGSSDTQY
D gene: TRBD1; J gene: TRBJ1-5; V gene: TRBV7-9; CDR3 protein: ASSLAGQGAQPQH
D gene: NA; J gene: TRBJ2-4; V gene: TRBV18; CDR3 protein: ASSPEKNIQY
D gene: NA; J gene: TRBJ1-2; V gene: TRBV29-1; CDR3 protein: SVYGAENDYGYT
D gene: NA; J gene: TRBJ1-1; V gene: TRBV5-1; CDR3 protein: ASSLVGTEAF
D gene: NA; J gene: TRBJ1-5; V gene: TRBV2; CDR3 protein: ASRPGRLLISNQPQH
D gene: NA; J gene: TRBJ2-5; V gene: TRBV2; CDR3 protein: ASIFGHGKETQY
D gene: TRBD2; J gene: TRBJ2-3; V gene: TRBV29-1; CDR3 protein: SAPTSGAVTDTQY
D gene: NA; J gene: TRBJ2-3; V gene: TRBV7-2; CDR3 protein: ASSLLFVLGRFTDTQY
D gene: NA; J gene: TRBJ1-1; V gene: TRBV6-5; CDR3 protein: ASSTMNTEAF
D gene: NA; J gene: TRBJ2-3; V gene: TRBV7-3; CDR3 protein: ASSFGLTDTQY
D gene: TRBD1; J gene: TRBJ1-4; V gene: TRBV29-1; CDR3 protein: SMTGATNEKLF
D gene: NA; J gene: TRBJ1-5; V gene: TRBV3-1; CDR3 protein: ASSQGLGDQPQH
D gene: NA; J gene: TRBJ1-5; V gene: TRBV3-1; CDR3 protein: ASSQGGANQPQH
D gene: NA; J gene: TRBJ1-5; V gene: TRBV4-3; CDR3 protein: ASSQDPNQPQH
D gene: NA; J gene: TRBJ1-6; V gene: TRBV5-1; CDR3 protein: ASSLSGGSPLH
D gene: NA; J gene: TRBJ1-5; V gene: TRBV3-1; CDR3 protein: ASSQDLQPNQPQH
D gene: NA; J gene: TRBJ2-3; V gene: TRBV11-2; CDR3 protein: ASSLRESTDTQY
D gene: NA; J gene: TRBJ2-5; V gene: TRBV12-3/TRBV12-4; CDR3 protein: ASSLRETQY
D gene: TRBD1; J gene: TRBJ1-1; V gene: TRBV6-1; CDR3 protein: ASSLSSGGAGEAF
D gene: TRBD2; J gene: TRBJ2-7; V gene: TRBV11-2; CDR3 protein: ASSFRELTSGGPYEQY
D gene: TRBD1; J gene: TRBJ1-6; V gene: TRBV6-5; CDR3 protein: ASGTGGPNSPLH
D gene: TRBD2; J gene: TRBJ2-1; V gene: TRBV11-2; CDR3 protein: ASSPRGGLFNEQF
D gene: NA; J gene: TRBJ1-1; V gene: TRBV20-1; CDR3 protein: SARDGRGFEAF
D gene: NA; J gene: TRBJ1-1; V gene: TRBV10-3; CDR3 protein: AISEQGGTEAF
D gene: NA; J gene: TRBJ2-2; V gene: TRBV29-1; CDR3 protein: SVFRGDISTGELF
D gene: TRBD1; J gene: TRBJ1-1; V gene: TRBV6-6; CDR3 protein: ASRRREGAPLAF
D gene: NA; J gene: TRBJ1-2; V gene: TRBV5-1; CDR3 protein: ASSLVGSDGYT
D gene: NA; J gene: TRBJ1-1; V gene: TRBV6-2/TRBV6-3; CDR3 protein: ASSYRSRGTEAF
D gene: NA; J gene: TRBJ1-5; V gene: TRBV7-2; CDR3 protein: ASSLENRVSNQPQH
D gene: NA; J gene: TRBJ2-2; V gene: TRBV6-2/TRBV6-3; CDR3 protein: ATMNTGELF
D gene: NA; J gene: TRBJ1-5; V gene: TRBV6-1; CDR3 protein: ASGFRRGSNQPQH
D gene: NA; J gene: TRBJ2-5; V gene: TRBV6-5; CDR3 protein: ATRRRQETQY
D gene: NA; J gene: TRBJ2-7; V gene: TRBV27; CDR3 protein: ASSLFGYEQY
D gene: NA; J gene: TRBJ1-1; V gene: TRBV7-9; CDR3 protein: ASSLGGQPNTEAF
D gene: NA; J gene: TRBJ1-2; V gene: TRBV10-3; CDR3 protein: AIHGGLANYGYT
D gene: TRBD1; J gene: TRBJ1-1; V gene: TRBV20-1; CDR3 protein: SARKTGDMTEAF
D gene: NA; J gene: TRBJ1-2; V gene: TRBV4-3; CDR3 protein: ASSNVPGQNYGYT
D gene: TRBD1; J gene: TRBJ2-7; V gene: TRBV29-1; CDR3 protein: SVGPTGPEQY
D gene: TRBD1; J gene: TRBJ1-1; V gene: TRBV3-1; CDR3 protein: ASSQVGTGSNTEAF
D gene: TRBD1; J gene: TRBJ1-5; V gene: TRBV27; CDR3 protein: ASSPGDRGGDQPQH
D gene: NA; J gene: TRBJ2-5; V gene: TRBV6-2/TRBV6-3; CDR3 protein: ASRKDTEETQY
D gene: NA; J gene: TRBJ2-5; V gene: TRBV7-9; CDR3 protein: ASSPRQQETQY
D gene: NA; J gene: TRBJ1-3; V gene: TRBV6-5; CDR3 protein: ASSYSTGGNTIY
D gene: NA; J gene: TRBJ2-7; V gene: TRBV5-1; CDR3 protein: ASSLGGYYEQY
D gene: NA; J gene: TRBJ2-2; V gene: TRBV7-9; CDR3 protein: ASSLSGVGTGELF
D gene: NA; J gene: TRBJ1-3; V gene: TRBV10-3; CDR3 protein: AISDHRIGNTIY
D gene: TRBD1; J gene: TRBJ1-2; V gene: TRBV7-2; CDR3 protein: ASSLALQGVDYGYT
D gene: NA; J gene: TRBJ1-2; V gene: TRBV25-1; CDR3 protein: ASSPGLTYGYT
D gene: NA; J gene: TRBJ1-5; V gene: TRBV12-3/TRBV12-4; CDR3 protein: ASSLDARANQPQH
D gene: TRBD2; J gene: TRBJ2-2; V gene: TRBV20-1; CDR3 protein: SAPPSGLTGELF